This TCR beta chain was captured by sequencing in a study of shared clonotypes between healthy human individuals. In the study overall: Every donor yielded three CD4 naive, three CD4 memory, two CD8 naive and one CD8 memory plate.

Some clones are missing from TCRdb's copy, which holds only in-frame ones; the method was immunoSEQ multiplex PCR. Of about 1 million clones in the sample, roughly 75% were seen once. Both subsets, CD45RA+ naive and CD45RA-negative memory, were split from the CD4+ cells. This TCR came from a man younger than 35 in good health. Sample: memory CD4+ T cells sorted from blood. Documented subset: CD45RA-negative fraction.

The CDR3 DNA is TGTGCCAGCAGCTTGGCCTCAGGGGCCGCGGGAAACACCATATATTTT. This translates into CASSLASGAAGNTIYF. This sequence joins TRBV5-4 and TRBJ1-3; the D gene is possibly TRBD1 (6 bases). Per the germline V gene, CDR1 is SGHNT and CDR2 is YYREEE (reference sequence). V dropped 0 bases and J dropped 4 bases, with 14 bases sitting between them. The CDR3 length is 16 residues.